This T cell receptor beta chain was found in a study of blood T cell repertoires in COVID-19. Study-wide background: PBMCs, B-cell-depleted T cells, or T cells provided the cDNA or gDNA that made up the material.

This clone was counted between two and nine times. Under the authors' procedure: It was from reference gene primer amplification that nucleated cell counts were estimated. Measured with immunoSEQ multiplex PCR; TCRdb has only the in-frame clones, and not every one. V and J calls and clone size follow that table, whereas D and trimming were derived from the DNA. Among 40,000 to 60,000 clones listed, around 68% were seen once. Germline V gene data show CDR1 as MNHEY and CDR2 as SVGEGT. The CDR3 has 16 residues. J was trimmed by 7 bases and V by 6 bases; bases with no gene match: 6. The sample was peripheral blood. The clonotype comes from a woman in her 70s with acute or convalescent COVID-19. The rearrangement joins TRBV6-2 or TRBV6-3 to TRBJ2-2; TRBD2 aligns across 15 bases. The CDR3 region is CASSPGLAGGLGELFF. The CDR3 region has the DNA TGTGCCAGCAGCCCCGGACTAGCGGGGGGGCTCGGGGAGCTGTTTTTT.